This note documents a single TCR beta chain sequence. What it binds is not known. J was trimmed by 4 bases and V by 4 bases; bases with no gene match: 6. The CDR3 covers 15 residues. Per germline, CDR1 MNHNS and CDR2 SASEGT. One entry per CDR3 protein results from TCRdb running MiXCR on the reads. The repertoire has approximately 1,000,000 distinct CDR3 sequences, roughly a third of them found once; the top ten carry roughly 12%. The sample originates from a study of T cell repertoires in cytomegalovirus infection. Study observations and caveats: HLA-C-restricted CMV-specific TCR beta clonotypes were dominant in the ex vivo response.

The genes are TRBV6-1 and TRBJ2-2; 7 bases line up with TRBD1. This clonotype was sampled from a human donor in good health (CMV status not recorded). Some clones in this sample may be carry-over from other donors' samples. This specimen consisted of cultured CD8+ T cells from PBMCs, obtained from culture after CMV antigen stimulation. The CDR3 loop reads CASSALTGATGELFF. The CDR3 DNA reads as TGTGCCAGCAGTGCACTAACAGGGGCCACCGGGGAGCTGTTTTTT.